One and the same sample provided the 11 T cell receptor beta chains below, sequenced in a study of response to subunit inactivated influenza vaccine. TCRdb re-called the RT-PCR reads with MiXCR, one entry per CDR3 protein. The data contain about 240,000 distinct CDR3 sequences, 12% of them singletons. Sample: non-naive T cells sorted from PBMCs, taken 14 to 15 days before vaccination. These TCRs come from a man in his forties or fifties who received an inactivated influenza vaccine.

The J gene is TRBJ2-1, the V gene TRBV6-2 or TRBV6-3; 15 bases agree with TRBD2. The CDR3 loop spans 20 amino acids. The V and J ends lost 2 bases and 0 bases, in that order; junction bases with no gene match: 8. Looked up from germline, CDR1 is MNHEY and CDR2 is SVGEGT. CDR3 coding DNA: TGTGCCAGCAGTTACCGGGGACTAGCGGGGGGCAGGAGCTCCTACAATGAGCAGTTCTTC. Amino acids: CASSYRGLAGGRSSYNEQFF.

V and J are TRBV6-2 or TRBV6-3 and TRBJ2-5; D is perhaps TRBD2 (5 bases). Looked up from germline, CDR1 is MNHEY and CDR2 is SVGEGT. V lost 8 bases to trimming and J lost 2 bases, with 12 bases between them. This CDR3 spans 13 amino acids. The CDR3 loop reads CASGLAWQETQYF. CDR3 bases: TGTGCCAGCGGACTCGCTTGGCAAGAGACCCAGTACTTC.

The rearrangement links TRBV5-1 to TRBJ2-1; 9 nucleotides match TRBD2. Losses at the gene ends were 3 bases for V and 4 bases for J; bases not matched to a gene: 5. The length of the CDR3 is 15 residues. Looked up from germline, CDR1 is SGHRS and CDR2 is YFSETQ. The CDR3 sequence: CASSSQRGAYNEQFF. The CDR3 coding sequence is TGCGCCAGCAGCTCCCAGCGGGGGGCTTACAATGAGCAGTTCTTC.

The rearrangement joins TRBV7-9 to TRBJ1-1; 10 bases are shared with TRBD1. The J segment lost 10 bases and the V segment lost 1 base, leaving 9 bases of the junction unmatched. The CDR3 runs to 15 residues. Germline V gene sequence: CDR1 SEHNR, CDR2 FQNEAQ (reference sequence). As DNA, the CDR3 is TGTGCCAGCAGCTTAGAGGGACAGGGGCAAAGGCGAGCTTTCTTT. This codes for CASSLEGQGQRRAFF.

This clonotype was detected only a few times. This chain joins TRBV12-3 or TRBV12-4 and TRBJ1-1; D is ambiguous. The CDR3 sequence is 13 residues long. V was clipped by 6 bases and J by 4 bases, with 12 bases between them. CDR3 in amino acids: CASSFSPGTEAFF. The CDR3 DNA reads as TGTGCCAGCAGCTTCTCCCCTGGCACTGAAGCTTTCTTT.

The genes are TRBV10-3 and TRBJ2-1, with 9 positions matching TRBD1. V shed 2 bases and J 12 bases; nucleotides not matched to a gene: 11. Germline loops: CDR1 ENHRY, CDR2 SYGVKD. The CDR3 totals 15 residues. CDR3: CAISERDRAPHGQFF. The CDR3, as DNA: TGTGCCATCAGTGAGAGGGACAGGGCCCCCCACGGGCAGTTCTTC.

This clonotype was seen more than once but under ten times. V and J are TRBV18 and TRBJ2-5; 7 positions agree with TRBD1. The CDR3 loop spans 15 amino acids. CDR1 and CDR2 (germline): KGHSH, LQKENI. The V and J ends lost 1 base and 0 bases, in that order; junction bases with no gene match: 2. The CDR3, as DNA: TGTGCCAGCTCACCACGTCAGGGGGACCAAGAGACCCAGTACTTC. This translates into CASSPRQGDQETQYF.

CDR3 in DNA: TGCAGTGCTAGAGCCAGGGGAAGCACAGATACGCAGTATTTT. Its translation: CSARARGSTDTQYF. This chain connects TRBV20-1 to TRBJ2-3, with D tentatively TRBD1 (6 bases). Per germline, CDR1 DFQATT and CDR2 SNEGSKA (reference sequence). Trimming removed 1 base from V and 0 bases from J, with 8 bases in between. This CDR3 is built from 14 residues.

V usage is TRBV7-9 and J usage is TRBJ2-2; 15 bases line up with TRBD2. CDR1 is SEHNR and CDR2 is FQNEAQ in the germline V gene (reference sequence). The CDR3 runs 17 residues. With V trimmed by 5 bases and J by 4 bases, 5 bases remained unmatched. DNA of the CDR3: TGTGCCAGCAGCCCGGGACTAGCGGGAGGAATCACCGGGGAGCTGTTTTTT. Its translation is CASSPGLAGGITGELFF. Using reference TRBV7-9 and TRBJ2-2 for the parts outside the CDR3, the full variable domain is DTGVSQNPRHKITKRGQNVTFRCDPISEHNRLYWYRQTLGQGPEFLTYFQNEAQLEKSRLLSDRFSAERPKGSFSTLEIQRTEQGDSAMYLCASSPGLAGGITGELFFGEGSRLTVL.

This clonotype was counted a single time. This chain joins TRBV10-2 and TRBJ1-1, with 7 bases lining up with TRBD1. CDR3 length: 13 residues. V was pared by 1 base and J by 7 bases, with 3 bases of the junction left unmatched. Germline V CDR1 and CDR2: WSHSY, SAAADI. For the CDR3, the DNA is TGCGCCAGCAGTGAGTTGCAGGGGGGTGAAGCTTTCTTT. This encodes CASSELQGGEAFF.

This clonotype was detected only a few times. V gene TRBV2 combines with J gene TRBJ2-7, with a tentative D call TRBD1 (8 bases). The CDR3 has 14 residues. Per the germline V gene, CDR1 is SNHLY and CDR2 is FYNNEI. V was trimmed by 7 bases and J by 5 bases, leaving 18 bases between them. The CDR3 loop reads CASKRDRTHDEQYF. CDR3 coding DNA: TGTGCCAGCAAGCGGGACAGGACTCATGACGAGCAGTACTTC. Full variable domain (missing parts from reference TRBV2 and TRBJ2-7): EPEVTQTPSHQVTQMGQEVILRCVPISNHLYFYWYRQILGQKVEFLVSFYNNEISEKSEIFDDQFSVERPDGSNFTLKIRSTKLEDSAMYFCASKRDRTHDEQYFGPGTRLTVT.